These T cell receptor beta chains were read from a single sample in a study of blood T cells in healthy people across ages. In TCRdb, the 5' RACE reads were re-called with MiXCR into one record per CDR3 protein. The top ten clones hold about 23% of a sample with over 1,500,000 distinct CDR3 sequences, around 42% of them seen once. Material: blood. The receptor set was obtained from a human donor in good health. Both conserved end residues are part of each CDR3. The D gene is left open where the match is weak. A clone size is listed for some rows: how often the clone was seen (once, few, many), or a class if it is expanded.

d_gene: NA
j_gene: TRBJ1-4
abundance: few
v_gene: TRBV7-2
CDR3nt: TGTGCCAGCAGCCCCTCGGGTTTACATGAAAAACTGTTTTTT
CDR3aa: CASSPSGLHEKLFF

d_gene: NA
j_gene: TRBJ1-2
abundance: NA
v_gene: TRBV7-2
CDR3nt: TGTGCCAGCAGCTGGGTAGGGGACATCGTAGCCTATGGCTACACCTTC
CDR3aa: CASSWVGDIVAYGYTF

d_gene: TRBD2
j_gene: TRBJ2-1
abundance: NA
v_gene: TRBV11-2
CDR3nt: TGTGCCAGCAGCCTTACCGTCGGGGGTGGCGGGGGGTTTGAGCAGTTCTTC
CDR3aa: CASSLTVGGGGGFEQFF

d_gene: TRBD1
j_gene: TRBJ1-1
abundance: NA
v_gene: TRBV11-3
CDR3nt: TGTGCCAGCGCCCCCGGGACAGGGGTGGGGAAAGCTTTCTTT
CDR3aa: CASAPGTGVGKAFF

d_gene: NA
j_gene: TRBJ2-7
abundance: NA
v_gene: TRBV15
CDR3nt: TGTGCCACCAGCAGAGGAACGGGACAACGCTACGAGCAGTACTTC
CDR3aa: CATSRGTGQRYEQYF

d_gene: NA
j_gene: TRBJ1-1
abundance: few
v_gene: TRBV20-1
CDR3nt: TGCAGTGCTAGTGGGATGAACACTGAAGCTTTCTTT
CDR3aa: CSASGMNTEAFF

d_gene: NA
j_gene: TRBJ2-5
abundance: few
v_gene: TRBV11-2
CDR3nt: TGTGCCAGCAGACAGATTGGGGAGACCCAGTACTTC
CDR3aa: CASRQIGETQYF

d_gene: TRBD1
j_gene: TRBJ2-7
abundance: few
v_gene: TRBV7-9
CDR3nt: TGTGCCAGCAGCTCCGGGACAGGACAGATCTACGAGCAGTACTTC
CDR3aa: CASSSGTGQIYEQYF

d_gene: NA
j_gene: TRBJ1-5
abundance: NA
v_gene: TRBV20-1
CDR3nt: TGCAGTGCTAGAGATCTATGGGAACCCGAGCCCCAGCATTTT
CDR3aa: CSARDLWEPEPQHF

d_gene: TRBD1
j_gene: TRBJ1-2
abundance: once
v_gene: TRBV4-3
CDR3nt: TGCGCCAGCAGCCTGACAGGGGGCGCAGATGGCTACATCTTC
CDR3aa: CASSLTGGADGYIF

d_gene: NA
j_gene: TRBJ1-4
abundance: NA
v_gene: TRBV7-9
CDR3nt: TGTGCCAGCAGCTTAGTCCCTGGAGATTTAGACGAAAAACTGTTTTTT
CDR3aa: CASSLVPGDLDEKLFF

d_gene: NA
j_gene: TRBJ1-5
abundance: NA
v_gene: TRBV28
CDR3nt: TGTGCCAGCAGTTCCGGAACAGGCACGGAGCCCCAGCATTTT
CDR3aa: CASSSGTGTEPQHF

d_gene: NA
j_gene: TRBJ2-6
abundance: NA
v_gene: TRBV11-3
CDR3nt: TGTGCCACCAGGGACCGGGGAGACTCTGGGGCCAACGTCCTGACTTTC
CDR3aa: CATRDRGDSGANVLTF

d_gene: NA
j_gene: TRBJ1-2
abundance: NA
v_gene: TRBV20-1
CDR3nt: TGCAGTGCTAGAGAGAGAGGGCGGGGTGGCTACACCTTC
CDR3aa: CSARERGRGGYTF

d_gene: NA
j_gene: TRBJ1-6
abundance: NA
v_gene: TRBV20-1
CDR3nt: TGCAGTGCTAGAGGACTGAGTCACACTTCACCCCTCCACTTT
CDR3aa: CSARGLSHTSPLHF

d_gene: TRBD2
j_gene: TRBJ2-3
abundance: NA
v_gene: TRBV4-1
CDR3nt: TGCGCCGGCAGCCAATCTGGACTAGCGGGGGGGCTGGATACGCAGTATTTT
CDR3aa: CAGSQSGLAGGLDTQYF

d_gene: NA
j_gene: TRBJ2-3
abundance: few
v_gene: TRBV24-1
CDR3nt: TGTGCCACCAGTGGCGACGGCCCTAGCACAGATACGCAGTATTTT
CDR3aa: CATSGDGPSTDTQYF

d_gene: NA
j_gene: TRBJ2-6
abundance: NA
v_gene: TRBV6-1
CDR3nt: TGTGCCAGCAGTGTTTGGGTCTCCGGGGCCAACGTCCTGACTTTC
CDR3aa: CASSVWVSGANVLTF

d_gene: NA
j_gene: TRBJ1-2
abundance: NA
v_gene: TRBV4-3
CDR3nt: TGCGCCAGCAGCCAAGAGCCGTCCTTAGCTAACTATGGCTACACCTTC
CDR3aa: CASSQEPSLANYGYTF

d_gene: NA
j_gene: TRBJ2-3
abundance: NA
v_gene: TRBV2
CDR3nt: TGTGCCAGCAGTGAACCTCCCGCCGGGGCCGCAGATACGCAGTATTTT
CDR3aa: CASSEPPAGAADTQYF

d_gene: TRBD2
j_gene: TRBJ2-5
abundance: NA
v_gene: TRBV5-1
CDR3nt: TGCGCCAGCAGCTTGGTACTAGCGGGTGAGCAGTACTTC
CDR3aa: CASSLVLAGEQYF

d_gene: TRBD2
j_gene: TRBJ2-2
abundance: NA
v_gene: TRBV3-1
CDR3nt: TGTGCCAGCAGCCCGAGCCCGGGACTAAACACCGGGGAGCTGTTTTTT
CDR3aa: CASSPSPGLNTGELFF

d_gene: TRBD1
j_gene: TRBJ2-5
abundance: NA
v_gene: TRBV6-5
CDR3nt: TGTGCCAGCAGCCGACTGCCGGGACAGGGAGGAGAGACCCAGTACTTC
CDR3aa: CASSRLPGQGGETQYF

d_gene: TRBD1
j_gene: TRBJ2-1
abundance: NA
v_gene: TRBV20-1
CDR3nt: TGCAGTGCTAGTCGGGACAGTCCCTACAATGAGCAGTTCTTC
CDR3aa: CSASRDSPYNEQFF

d_gene: TRBD2
j_gene: TRBJ2-5
abundance: NA
v_gene: TRBV4-2
CDR3nt: TGTGCCAGCAGCCGCCGCGGGGGGGCCGTCCAAGAGACCCAGTACTTC
CDR3aa: CASSRRGGAVQETQYF

d_gene: NA
j_gene: TRBJ2-3
abundance: NA
v_gene: TRBV29-1
CDR3nt: TGCAGCGTTCAGGGGGGGGTCTCCGATGGACGCACAGATACGCAGTATTTT
CDR3aa: CSVQGGVSDGRTDTQYF

d_gene: TRBD2
j_gene: TRBJ2-3
abundance: NA
v_gene: TRBV12-3/TRBV12-4
CDR3nt: TGTGCCAGCAGTTCCCGGACTAGCACAGATATGGAATATTTT
CDR3aa: CASSSRTSTDMEYF

d_gene: NA
j_gene: TRBJ2-7
abundance: many
v_gene: TRBV6-1
CDR3nt: TGTGCCAGCAGTAATATGGACAGTGCCTACGAGCAGTACTTC
CDR3aa: CASSNMDSAYEQYF

d_gene: NA
j_gene: TRBJ1-5
abundance: few
v_gene: TRBV15
CDR3nt: TGTGCCACCAGCAGAGATCTAGGGAGCAATCAGCCCCAGCATTTT
CDR3aa: CATSRDLGSNQPQHF

d_gene: TRBD1
j_gene: TRBJ1-2
abundance: NA
v_gene: TRBV7-2
CDR3nt: TGTGCCAGCAGCTTAGTGGGACAGGCTCTTTTCTATGGCTACACCTTC
CDR3aa: CASSLVGQALFYGYTF

d_gene: TRBD2
j_gene: TRBJ2-5
abundance: few
v_gene: TRBV20-1
CDR3nt: TGCAGTGCTAGAACTGTAGCGGGGGGCATCCAAGAGACCCAGTACTTC
CDR3aa: CSARTVAGGIQETQYF

d_gene: TRBD2
j_gene: TRBJ2-3
abundance: NA
v_gene: TRBV6-2/TRBV6-3
CDR3nt: TGTGCCAGCAGGGCGCGGGGGACCACAGATACGCAGTATTTT
CDR3aa: CASRARGTTDTQYF